This is a list of T cell receptor beta chains from one sample in a study of blood T cell repertoires in COVID-19. Clones were read by immunoSEQ multiplex PCR, and TCRdb kept only the in-frame ones, dropping some. The sample contains about 110,000 clones, less than 85% of which appear only once. The specimen was peripheral blood. The origin of the receptors is a woman aged 55-69 years with acute or convalescent COVID-19. CDR3s include the opening cysteine and the closing phenylalanine or tryptophan. The D gene is left open where the match is weak. Clone size, where shown, is once, few, many, or a class for clones that have expanded.

size: .; D: .; V: TRBV28; J: TRBJ1-1; DNA: TGTGCCAGCAGTTTTTTCCCACTTACCCCGACTGAAGCTTTCTTT; CDR3: CASSFFPLTPTEAFF
size: .; D: .; V: TRBV6-6; J: TRBJ2-7; DNA: TGTGCCAGCAGTTTACTATTTAGCCGCGAGCAGTACTTC; CDR3: CASSLLFSREQYF
size: .; D: .; V: TRBV5-6; J: TRBJ2-1; DNA: TGTGCCAGCAGCTTGGAACTTGAGCAGTTCTTC; CDR3: CASSLELEQFF
size: .; D: .; V: TRBV5-1; J: TRBJ1-1; DNA: TGCGCCAGCAGCTCCGGGGGGGGATCATCGTACACTGAAGCTTTCTTT; CDR3: CASSSGGGSSYTEAFF
size: .; D: .; V: TRBV24-1; J: TRBJ2-2; DNA: TGTGCCACCAGTGCCGGGGGTTTCCTCCCCGGGGAGCTGTTTTTT; CDR3: CATSAGGFLPGELFF
size: .; D: .; V: TRBV27; J: TRBJ1-4; DNA: TGTGCCAGCAGTTCGACAGGATTAACTAATGAAAAACTGTTTTTT; CDR3: CASSSTGLTNEKLFF
size: .; D: TRBD1; V: TRBV6-5; J: TRBJ1-1; DNA: TGTGCCAGCAGCACTGGGACAGGGGGCAGGACTGAAGCTTTCTTT; CDR3: CASSTGTGGRTEAFF
size: .; D: .; V: TRBV10-3; J: TRBJ2-1; DNA: TGTGCCATCAGTGAGTCGTCGGGGAGAGCCCTCAATGAGCAGTTCTTC; CDR3: CAISESSGRALNEQFF
size: .; D: .; V: TRBV21-1; J: TRBJ2-7; DNA: TGTGCCAGCAGCAAAGGGCACAGATCAAGCTCCTACGAGCAGTACTTC; CDR3: CASSKGHRSSSYEQYF
size: .; D: TRBD2; V: TRBV2; J: TRBJ2-3; DNA: TGTGCCAGCCAAAGGACTAGCGGGAGCACAGATACGCAGTATTTT; CDR3: CASQRTSGSTDTQYF
size: .; D: .; V: TRBV7-2; J: TRBJ2-3; DNA: TGTGCCAGCAGCTTAGAGGTGGGAGCGTCCACAGATACGCAGTATTTT; CDR3: CASSLEVGASTDTQYF
size: once; D: .; V: TRBV5-1; J: TRBJ1-4; DNA: TGCGCCAGCAGAGCGGGACCGAATGAAAAACTGTTTTTT; CDR3: CASRAGPNEKLFF
size: .; D: .; V: TRBV5-1; J: TRBJ1-3; DNA: TGCGCCAGCAGCTTGGGAGGGGGAGACTCTGGAAACACCATATATTTT; CDR3: CASSLGGGDSGNTIYF
size: .; D: TRBD1; V: TRBV5-1; J: TRBJ1-1; DNA: TGCGCCAGCAGCAGGGGACAGGGGTTCCCAATGAACACTGAAGCTTTCTTT; CDR3: CASSRGQGFPMNTEAFF
size: .; D: .; V: TRBV10-2; J: TRBJ2-1; DNA: TGCGCCAGCAGTGAGGCGAGCTCCTACAATGAGCAGTTCTTC; CDR3: CASSEASSYNEQFF
size: .; D: TRBD1; V: TRBV12-3/TRBV12-4; J: TRBJ1-2; DNA: TGTGCCAGCAGTCCGGGACAGGGATATGGCTACACCTTC; CDR3: CASSPGQGYGYTF
size: .; D: .; V: TRBV30; J: TRBJ2-1; DNA: TGTGCCTGGAGTGTACACGGGAGTCAGCCCTACAATGAGCAGTTCTTC; CDR3: CAWSVHGSQPYNEQFF
size: .; D: TRBD1; V: TRBV7-2; J: TRBJ1-2; DNA: TGTGCCAGCAGCTTAGATCGACAGGGGGGAGGCTACACCTTC; CDR3: CASSLDRQGGGYTF
size: .; D: .; V: TRBV28; J: TRBJ2-7; DNA: TGTGCCAGCAGTCACCATACGGAGGGAAGCGAGCAGTACTTC; CDR3: CASSHHTEGSEQYF
size: .; D: .; V: TRBV10-3; J: TRBJ2-6; DNA: TGTGCCATCAGTGAGCCAGACTCTGGGGCCAACGTCCTGACTTTC; CDR3: CAISEPDSGANVLTF
size: .; D: .; V: TRBV10-1; J: TRBJ1-4; DNA: TGCGCCAGCAGTGAATCGCCTCACGGTCGTGAAAAACTGTTTTTT; CDR3: CASSESPHGREKLFF
size: .; D: .; V: TRBV2; J: TRBJ2-6; DNA: TGTGCCAGCAGCCCCACAGGGTACTCTGGGGCCAACGTCCTGACTTTC; CDR3: CASSPTGYSGANVLTF
size: .; D: TRBD2; V: TRBV4-2; J: TRBJ2-5; DNA: TGTGCCAGCAGCTCAGCGGCCCTAGCGGGAGGACAAGAGACCCAGTACTTC; CDR3: CASSSAALAGGQETQYF
size: .; D: TRBD1; V: TRBV19; J: TRBJ2-5; DNA: TGTGCCAGTAGTACAACAGGGGGCAGAGAGACCCAGTACTTC; CDR3: CASSTTGGRETQYF
size: .; D: .; V: TRBV10-1; J: TRBJ2-7; DNA: TGCGCCAGCAGTGAGTCGGGAGTTCACGAGCAGTACTTC; CDR3: CASSESGVHEQYF
size: .; D: .; V: TRBV5-6; J: TRBJ1-3; DNA: TGTGCCAGCAGCTTGAATCCTGGGGCAGGGTCTGGAAACACCATATATTTT; CDR3: CASSLNPGAGSGNTIYF
size: .; D: .; V: TRBV3-1/TRBV3-2; J: TRBJ2-3; DNA: TGTGCCAGCAGCCTCAACAGGGCAGATACGCAGTATTTT; CDR3: CASSLNRADTQYF
size: .; D: TRBD2; V: TRBV6-2/TRBV6-3; J: TRBJ2-7; DNA: TGTGCCAGCAGTTCCTTAGGACTAGCGGGAGGGCTAGGCGAGCAGTACTTC; CDR3: CASSSLGLAGGLGEQYF
size: .; D: TRBD1; V: TRBV18; J: TRBJ1-5; DNA: TGTGCCAGCTCACATACTCGGGACAGGGGTAGCAATCAGCCCCAGCATTTT; CDR3: CASSHTRDRGSNQPQHF
size: .; D: .; V: TRBV28; J: TRBJ1-5; DNA: TGTGCCAGCAACATACCGGCAGGGAATAATCAGCCCCAGCATTTT; CDR3: CASNIPAGNNQPQHF
size: .; D: TRBD1; V: TRBV27; J: TRBJ1-2; DNA: TGTGCCAGCAGTTTGGTAAGGTCGGCAGGGGGCAACTATGGCTACACCTTC; CDR3: CASSLVRSAGGNYGYTF
size: .; D: .; V: TRBV7-2; J: TRBJ1-1; DNA: TGTGCCAGCGCCCCCCGGCGGGGGAACACTGAAGCTTTCTTT; CDR3: CASAPRRGNTEAFF
size: .; D: TRBD1; V: TRBV7-6; J: TRBJ2-3; DNA: TGTGCCAGCAGCTTAGTTACAGGGGGCCTAGAATCGCAGTATTTT; CDR3: CASSLVTGGLESQYF
size: .; D: TRBD2; V: TRBV3-1/TRBV3-2; J: TRBJ2-3; DNA: TGTGCCAGCGGTCCCGGGACTAGGACCACAGATACGCAGTATTTT; CDR3: CASGPGTRTTDTQYF
size: .; D: TRBD1; V: TRBV25-1; J: TRBJ1-6; DNA: TGTGCCAGTACCGGGACAGGGGGTTCACCCCTCCACTTT; CDR3: CASTGTGGSPLHF
size: .; D: .; V: TRBV7-9; J: TRBJ2-1; DNA: TGTGCCAGCAGCTTAGTCAGGCTAGCGAGAACCTACAATGAGCAGTTCTTC; CDR3: CASSLVRLARTYNEQFF
size: .; D: TRBD1; V: TRBV6-6; J: TRBJ1-2; DNA: TGTGCCAGCAGTTACTCAGGGACAGGGGGCGTTGGCTACACCTTC; CDR3: CASSYSGTGGVGYTF
size: .; D: .; V: TRBV19; J: TRBJ2-3; DNA: TGTGCCAGTAGTATCCGATCCGGGGTTAGCACAGATACGCAGTATTTT; CDR3: CASSIRSGVSTDTQYF
size: .; D: .; V: TRBV19; J: TRBJ1-4; DNA: TGTGCCAGTAGTATTGGTACGGGAAGAAATGAAAAACTGTTTTTT; CDR3: CASSIGTGRNEKLFF
size: .; D: .; V: TRBV19; J: TRBJ1-1; DNA: TGTGCCAGTAGCGCTCCTGACAGGTCCACTGAAGCTTTCTTT; CDR3: CASSAPDRSTEAFF
size: .; D: .; V: TRBV6-6; J: TRBJ2-7; DNA: TGTGCCAGCAGCGGGTCCTGGGACTTGGGCTACGAGCAGTACTTC; CDR3: CASSGSWDLGYEQYF
size: .; D: .; V: TRBV30; J: TRBJ1-5; DNA: TGTGCCTGGACCCGTTCGGGAAATCAGCCCCAGCATTTT; CDR3: CAWTRSGNQPQHF
size: .; D: .; V: TRBV5-1; J: TRBJ1-4; DNA: TGCGCCAGCGGCGACAGAGCTAATGAAAAACTGTTTTTT; CDR3: CASGDRANEKLFF